This T cell receptor beta chain was documented in a study of regulatory T cells in long-lasting Graves disease. CDR1 is LNHNV, CDR2 YYDKDF, per germline (reference sequence). Between the trimmed V and J ends, which lost 6 bases and 2 bases, there was a span of 7 bases. This CDR3 region has 12 residues. According to the study, TCR beta libraries were built with iRepertoire HTBI primers and CDR3-region Arm-PCR. TCRdb redid the calling of the multiplex PCR reads with MiXCR, one entry per CDR3 protein. The table shows hundreds of thousands of distinct CDR3 sequences, with around 21% occurring only once. This clonotype was detected many times. Time point here: persistent/refractory GD, antithyroid drugs over 5 years with positive TRAb. Generation of the TCR library employed RNA extracted from PBMCs. Patients all came to the study from an endocrinology department in Xi'an, China.

The chain couples TRBV15 to TRBJ2-5; D gene unclear. The sequence came from a female donor with Graves disease. The material sequenced was peripheral blood mononuclear cells (PBMCs), taken when the disease was refractory, from a patient treated with antithyroid drugs. CDR3 DNA: TGTGCCACCAGTTACCCGCAAGAGACCCAGTACTTC. This gives the protein CATSYPQETQYF.